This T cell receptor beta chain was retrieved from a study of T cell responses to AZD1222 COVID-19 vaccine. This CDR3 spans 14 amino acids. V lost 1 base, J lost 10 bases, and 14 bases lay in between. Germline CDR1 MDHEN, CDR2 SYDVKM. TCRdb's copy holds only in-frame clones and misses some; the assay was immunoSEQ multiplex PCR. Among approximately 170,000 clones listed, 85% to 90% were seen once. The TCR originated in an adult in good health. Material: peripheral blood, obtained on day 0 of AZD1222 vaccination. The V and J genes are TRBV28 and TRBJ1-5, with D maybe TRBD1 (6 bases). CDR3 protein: CASSLSGQSLPQHF. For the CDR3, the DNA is TGTGCCAGCAGTTTATCGGGACAATCCCTCCCCCAGCATTTT.